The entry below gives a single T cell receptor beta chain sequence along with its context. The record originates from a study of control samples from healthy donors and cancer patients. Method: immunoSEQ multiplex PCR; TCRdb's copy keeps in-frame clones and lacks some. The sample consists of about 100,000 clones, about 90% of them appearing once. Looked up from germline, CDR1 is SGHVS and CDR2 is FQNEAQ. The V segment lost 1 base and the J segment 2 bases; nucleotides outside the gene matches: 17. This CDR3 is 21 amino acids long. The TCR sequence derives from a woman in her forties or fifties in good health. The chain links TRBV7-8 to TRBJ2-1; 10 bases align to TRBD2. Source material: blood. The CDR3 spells CASSLESGLADSRGPYNEQFF. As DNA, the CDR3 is TGTGCCAGCAGCTTAGAGTCAGGACTAGCGGATAGCCGGGGTCCCTACAATGAGCAGTTCTTC.